One T cell receptor beta chain is described in this entry. The sample is drawn from a study of blood T cell repertoires in COVID-19. At the level of the study: Sample material is recorded as cDNA or gDNA derived from T cells, B-cell-depleted T cells, or PBMCs.

TCRdb's table, derived via immunoSEQ multiplex PCR, lists solely in-frame clones and lacks some. The sample holds some 150,000 clones, roughly 73% seen once. This clonotype originated in a woman aged 45-65 years with active or convalescent COVID-19. Sequencing used peripheral blood.

DNA for the CDR3: TGTGCCAGCAGCGCCACAGGGGACGGCCTCTATGGCTACACCTTC. Its translation is CASSATGDGLYGYTF. This rearrangement joins TRBV7-8 to TRBJ1-2; 7 bases are a match to TRBD1. V lost 5 bases and J lost 4; bases outside the gene matches: 10. The germline gives CDR1 SGHVS, CDR2 FQNEAQ. There are 15 residues in the CDR3. The full variable domain, its missing parts supplied by reference TRBV7-8 and TRBJ1-2, is GAGVSQSPRYKVAKRGQDVALRCDPISGHVSLFWYQQALGQGPEFLTYFQNEAQLDKSGLPSDRFFAERPEGSVSTLKIQRTQQEDSAVYLCASSATGDGLYGYTFGSGTRLTVV.